This is a list of T cell receptor beta chains from one sample in a study of molecular identifiers for immune sequencing clone quantification. One entry per CDR3 protein results from TCRdb running MiXCR on the PCR reads. The sample has over 600,000 distinct CDR3 sequences, around 20% seen once; the top ten hold around 0.86%. Sequencing was performed on naive CD8+ T cells from blood, with Jurkat cell RNA spiked in. These receptors were collected from a human donor in good health. Some libraries in this study had Jurkat cell RNA spiked in. Both conserved end residues are part of each CDR3. D genes are given only for firm matches. Not all rows give a size; the values are once, few, many and, for expanded clones, a class.

d_gene	abundance	len	j_gene	v_gene	CDR3aa	CDR3nt
-	few	11	TRBJ2-1	TRBV18	CASSSTYEQFF	TGTGCCAGCTCATCTACATATGAGCAGTTCTTC
TRBD1	many	16	TRBJ1-4	TRBV27	CASSLVRDRRDEKLFF	TGTGCCAGCAGTCTGGTCCGGGACAGGAGAGATGAAAAACTGTTTTTT
TRBD1	many	17	TRBJ1-5	TRBV28	CASSRTGKFGLHQPQHF	TGTGCCAGCAGTCGGACAGGGAAGTTTGGACTACATCAGCCCCAGCATTTT
-	-	13	TRBJ1-5	TRBV30	CAWSTTGDQPQHF	TGTGCCTGGAGCACGACAGGAGATCAGCCCCAGCATTTT
-	few	15	TRBJ2-7	TRBV6-2/TRBV6-3	CASSYSIQGTNEQYF	TGTGCCAGCAGTTACTCGATACAGGGAACGAACGAGCAGTACTTC
-	-	14	TRBJ1-1	TRBV4-3	CASSPQSQDTEAFF	TGCGCCAGCAGCCCACAGTCGCAAGACACTGAAGCTTTCTTT
-	few	14	TRBJ1-3	TRBV27	CASSLVPPGNTIYF	TGTGCCAGCAGTTTAGTTCCGCCTGGAAACACCATATATTTT
-	many	14	TRBJ1-1	TRBV6-5	CASSYRQENTEAFF	TGTGCCAGCAGTTACAGACAGGAGAACACTGAAGCTTTCTTT
TRBD2	-	15	TRBJ2-7	TRBV2	CASSKRASGRREQYF	TGTGCCAGCTCTAAGAGGGCTAGCGGGAGACGCGAGCAGTACTTC
-	many	17	TRBJ1-2	TRBV13	CASSQRGTGTPPRGYTF	TGTGCCAGCAGCCAAAGGGGAACCGGGACACCTCCCCGGGGCTACACCTTC
-	-	15	TRBJ2-7	TRBV5-3	CASCDPGSGDYEQYF	TGTGCCAGCTGCGACCCGGGCTCAGGCGACTACGAGCAGTACTTC
-	-	15	TRBJ1-6	TRBV6-5	CASSYGERVGSPLQF	TGTGCCAGCAGTTACGGGGAGAGGGTAGGGTCACCCCTCCAATTT
TRBD2	-	14	TRBJ2-7	TRBV9	CATDREGLGDEQYF	TGTGCCACCGACAGAGAGGGACTAGGGGACGAGCAGTACTTC
-	-	13	TRBJ1-1	TRBV6-5	CASSRGQNPEAFF	TGTGCCAGCAGTCGTGGACAGAACCCTGAAGCTTTCTTT
-	few	13	TRBJ2-7	TRBV12-3/TRBV12-4	CASSFLVSDEQYF	TGTGCCAGCAGTTTCTTGGTTTCCGACGAGCAGTACTTC
TRBD2	few	15	TRBJ2-1	TRBV28	CASSLRGGWYNEQFF	TGTGCCAGCAGTTTACGGGGGGGCTGGTACAATGAGCAGTTCTTC
-	few	13	TRBJ2-7	TRBV6-2/TRBV6-3	CASSYAVTYEQYF	TGTGCCAGCAGTTATGCCGTTACCTACGAGCAGTACTTC
TRBD2	few	17	TRBJ2-7	TRBV28	CASSPLPGLAGDYEQYF	TGTGCCAGCAGTCCCCTACCAGGACTAGCGGGAGACTACGAGCAGTACTTC
-	many	13	TRBJ1-2	TRBV9	CASSVGEDYGYTF	TGTGCCAGCAGCGTAGGTGAGGACTATGGCTACACCTTC
TRBD1	many	15	TRBJ1-5	TRBV6-5	CASSDRQGRAQPQHF	TGTGCCAGCAGTGACCGACAGGGTCGCGCTCAGCCCCAGCATTTT